The clone carrying this TCR beta chain showed up many times. Antigen: not known. RNA transcripts were the template, and TCR beta CDR3 regions were amplified from them. HTBI-primed RT-PCR formed the first round, and a multiplex PCR formed the second. TCRdb redid the calling of the multiplex PCR reads with MiXCR, one entry per CDR3 protein. The sample comprises hundreds of thousands of distinct CDR3 sequences, roughly 41% of which are singletons, and over 2.5% rests with the top ten. This sample is part of a study of Graves' ophthalmopathy and Graves' hyperthyroidism. Study-wide results and limits: In blood, most expanded thyroid clonotypes above 0.001 frequency were also detected.

CDR3 size: 13 residues. Trimming cost V 1 base and J 14 bases, with 12 bases left between them. CDR1 is SEHNR, CDR2 FQNEAQ, per germline (reference sequence). The rearrangement uses TRBV7-9 and TRBJ1-6, with a weak D call TRBD1 (5 bases). Sequencing used peripheral blood. The source is an adult man with Graves' ophthalmopathy. The CDR3 DNA follows: TGTGCCAGCAGCTTAGAGGCCGGGGGGGCCCTCCACTTT. Translated, it gives CASSLEAGGALHF.